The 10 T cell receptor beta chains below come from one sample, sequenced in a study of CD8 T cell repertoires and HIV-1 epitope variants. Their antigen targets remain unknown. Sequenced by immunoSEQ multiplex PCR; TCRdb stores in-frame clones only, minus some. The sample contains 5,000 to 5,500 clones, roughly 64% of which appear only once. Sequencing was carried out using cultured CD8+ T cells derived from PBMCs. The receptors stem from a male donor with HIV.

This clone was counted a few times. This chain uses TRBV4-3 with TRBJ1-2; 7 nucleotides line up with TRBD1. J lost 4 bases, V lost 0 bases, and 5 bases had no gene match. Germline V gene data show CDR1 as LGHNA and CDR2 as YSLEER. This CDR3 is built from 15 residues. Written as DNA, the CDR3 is TGCGCCAGCAGCCAAGATCTGGACAGGCTCTATGGCTACACCTTC. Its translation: CASSQDLDRLYGYTF.

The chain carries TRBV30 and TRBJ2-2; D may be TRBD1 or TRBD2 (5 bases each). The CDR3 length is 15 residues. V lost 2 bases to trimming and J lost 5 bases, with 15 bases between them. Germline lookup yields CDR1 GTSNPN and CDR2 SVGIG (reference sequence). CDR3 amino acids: CAWSPGRKGTGELFF. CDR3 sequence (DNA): TGTGCCTGGAGTCCGGGACGGAAGGGGACCGGGGAGCTGTTTTTT.

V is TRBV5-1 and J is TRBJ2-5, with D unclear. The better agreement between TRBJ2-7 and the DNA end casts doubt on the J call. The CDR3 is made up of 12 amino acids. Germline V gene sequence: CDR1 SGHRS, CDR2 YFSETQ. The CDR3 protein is CASSSFNYEQYF. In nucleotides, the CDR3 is TGCGCCAGCAGCTCCTTTAACTACGAGCAGTACTTC.

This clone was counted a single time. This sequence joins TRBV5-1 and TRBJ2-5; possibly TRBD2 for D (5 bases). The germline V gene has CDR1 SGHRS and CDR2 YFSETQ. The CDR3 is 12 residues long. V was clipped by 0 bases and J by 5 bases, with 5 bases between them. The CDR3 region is CASSLAGETQYF. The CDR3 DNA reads TGCGCCAGCAGCTTGGCGGGGGAGACCCAGTACTTC.

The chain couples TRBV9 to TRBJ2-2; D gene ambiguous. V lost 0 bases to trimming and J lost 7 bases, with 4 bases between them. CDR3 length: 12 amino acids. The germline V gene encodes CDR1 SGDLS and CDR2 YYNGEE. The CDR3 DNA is TGTGCCAGCAGCGTAGCGGGCGGGGAGCTGTTTTTT. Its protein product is CASSVAGGELFF. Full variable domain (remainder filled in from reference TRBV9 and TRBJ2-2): DSGVTQTPKHLITATGQRVTLRCSPRSGDLSVYWYQQSLDQGLQFLIQYYNGEERAKGNILERFSAQQFPDLHSELNLSSLELGDSALYFCASSVAGGELFFGEGSRLTVL.

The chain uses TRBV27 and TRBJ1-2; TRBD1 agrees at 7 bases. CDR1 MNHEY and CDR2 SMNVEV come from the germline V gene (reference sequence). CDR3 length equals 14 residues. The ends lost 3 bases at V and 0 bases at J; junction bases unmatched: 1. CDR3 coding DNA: TGTGCCAGCAGTTTGACAGGGTCTAACTATGGCTACACCTTC. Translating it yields CASSLTGSNYGYTF.

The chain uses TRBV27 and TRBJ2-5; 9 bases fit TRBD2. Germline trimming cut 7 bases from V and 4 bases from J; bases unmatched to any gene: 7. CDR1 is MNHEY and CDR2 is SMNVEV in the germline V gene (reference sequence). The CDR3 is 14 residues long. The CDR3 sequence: CASTSAGGSETQYF. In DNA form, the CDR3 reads TGTGCCAGCACTTCAGCGGGGGGATCAGAGACCCAGTACTTC.

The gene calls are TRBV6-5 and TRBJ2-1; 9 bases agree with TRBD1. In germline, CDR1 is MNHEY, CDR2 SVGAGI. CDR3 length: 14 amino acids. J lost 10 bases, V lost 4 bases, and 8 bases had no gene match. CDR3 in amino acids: CASSSLTGGEEQFF. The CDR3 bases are TGTGCCAGCAGTTCCTTAACAGGGGGCGAGGAGCAGTTCTTC.

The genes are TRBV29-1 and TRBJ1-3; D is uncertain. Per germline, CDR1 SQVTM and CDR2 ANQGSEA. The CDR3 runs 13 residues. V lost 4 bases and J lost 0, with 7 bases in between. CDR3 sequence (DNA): TGCAGCGTTGTACTTCCCTCTGGAAACACCATATATTTT. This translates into CSVVLPSGNTIYF.

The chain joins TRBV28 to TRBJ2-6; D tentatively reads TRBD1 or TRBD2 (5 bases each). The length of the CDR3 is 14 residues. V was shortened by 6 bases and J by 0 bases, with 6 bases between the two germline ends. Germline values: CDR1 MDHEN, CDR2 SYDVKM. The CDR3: CASRGPSGANVLTF. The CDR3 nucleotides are TGTGCCAGCAGGGGACCCTCTGGGGCCAACGTCCTGACTTTC.